The sequence of this TCR beta chain was determined in a study of cytomegalovirus exposure and HLA in healthy donors. Study-wide results and caveats: In the roughly 120 validation repertoires, under 95% of cluster scores exceeded 0, per a later analysis. In vitro, a few CMV-associated chains proved specific for CMV antigens.

Assay used: immunoSEQ multiplex PCR; TCRdb lists only in-frame clones, some missing. The sample has about 75,000 clones; around four fifths are singletons. On this clone: Its specificity is unknown.

This TCR was recovered from a man aged 25 to 40 in good health and CMV-seronegative. Sequencing used PBMCs.

The CDR3 region is CASSFNVWTSGRDKETQYF. Here the CDR3 DNA reads TGTGCCAGCAGCTTTAACGTTTGGACTAGCGGGAGGGACAAAGAGACCCAGTACTTC. The V call is TRBV11-2, the J call TRBJ2-5; 15 nucleotides line up with TRBD2. Germline assignment: CDR1 SGHAT and CDR2 FQNNGV. The CDR3 has 19 amino acids. V gave up 3 bases and J gave up 3 bases; unmatched junction bases: 11.